The 18 T cell receptor beta chains in this list originate from one sample, sequenced in a study of blood T cell repertoires in COVID-19. Profiled with immunoSEQ multiplex PCR; TCRdb holds only in-frame clones, not every one. The table shows about 69,000 clones, with around 86% occurring only once. Material: peripheral blood. The receptors come from a man aged 25 to 40 with acute or convalescent COVID-19.

The chain carries TRBV11-1 and TRBJ1-1, with D maybe TRBD1 (5 bases). Germline V lookup: CDR1 SGHAT, CDR2 FQDESV (reference sequence). This CDR3 has 13 amino acids. Trimming took 5 bases from V and 2 from J, leaving 9 bases between them. The CDR3: CASSHGGNTEAFF. Here the CDR3 DNA reads TGTGCCAGCAGCCACGGGGGAAACACTGAAGCTTTCTTT.

This clone was seen only once. This sequence joins TRBV5-1 and TRBJ1-1; 7 bases align to TRBD1. Losses at the gene ends were 4 bases for V and 3 bases for J; bases not matched to a gene: 12. The CDR3 totals 16 residues. Germline V CDR1 and CDR2: SGHRS, YFSETQ. The CDR3 DNA sequence: TGCGCCAGCAGCCTGATGGAGGGCCAGGGGGACACTGAAGCTTTCTTT. Its translation is CASSLMEGQGDTEAFF.

The chain recombines TRBV2 with TRBJ1-2, with 8 bases aligning to TRBD1. This CDR3 region has 13 residues. V trimming: 6 bases; J trimming: 5 bases; junction bases outside the gene matches: 5. The germline V gene has CDR1 SNHLY and CDR2 FYNNEI. The CDR3 region is CASRSQGAYGYTF. Written as DNA, the CDR3 is TGTGCCAGCAGATCGCAGGGGGCTTATGGCTACACCTTC.

The rearrangement joins TRBV14 to TRBJ2-7; D possibly corresponds to TRBD1 (6 bases). The CDR3 is made up of 16 amino acids. Germline CDR1 and CDR2: SGHDN and FVKESK. Trimming took 4 bases from V and 2 from J, leaving 18 bases between them. CDR3 loop: CASSPVDRLSTYEQYF. The CDR3 nucleotides are TGTGCCAGCAGCCCGGTAGACAGGCTATCAACCTACGAGCAGTACTTC.

This clone was recorded only once. The chain has TRBV5-4 and TRBJ2-1; 9 bases are a match to TRBD2. CDR1 is SGHNT and CDR2 is YYREEE in the germline V gene (reference sequence). CDR3 size: 16 residues. With 0 bases clipped from V and 6 bases from J, the junction kept 7 bases outside the gene matches. As DNA, the CDR3 is TGTGCCAGCAGCTTGGCTGGCGGGGGGGCCCCCAATGAGCAGTTCTTC. Translated: CASSLAGGGAPNEQFF.

This chain links TRBV30 with TRBJ1-6, with D perhaps matching TRBD1 (5 bases). Per germline, CDR1 GTSNPN and CDR2 SVGIG (reference sequence). The CDR3 runs to 12 residues. V gave up 8 bases and J gave up 5 bases, with 10 bases separating them. The CDR3 loop reads CALTVNNSPLHF. The CDR3 nucleotides are TGTGCCCTGACAGTTAATAATTCACCCCTCCACTTT.

This clone was observed a few times. The CDR3 region has the DNA TGTGCCAGCAGTGAAGGGGCGGGACTGTCCAGCTCCTACGAGCAGTACGTC. Protein: CASSEGAGLSSSYEQYV. The V call is TRBV6-1, the J call TRBJ2-7, with D perhaps TRBD2 (6 bases). The length of the CDR3 is 17 residues. Trimming stripped 1 base from V and 0 bases from J, with 16 bases between. The germline CDR1 and CDR2 sequences are MNHNS and SASEGT.

The chain is built from TRBV5-6 and TRBJ2-3; D is undetermined. The CDR3 is made up of 16 amino acids. Germline V gene lookup returns CDR1 SGHDT and CDR2 YYEEEE. The V gene lost 0 bases and the J gene lost 2 bases, with 13 bases spanning the gap. The CDR3 DNA reads as TGTGCCAGCAGCTTGGCCTCCCAGATAAACACAGATACGCAGTATTTT. This sequence encodes CASSLASQINTDTQYF.

Remarks on this clone: The junction shows a germline mismatch at one end, possibly a read error. This sequence joins TRBV7-7 and TRBJ1-3; D possibly corresponds to TRBD1 (5 bases). From germline, CDR1 is SSHAT and CDR2 FNYEAQ (reference sequence). The CDR3 covers 15 residues. The CDR3 DNA reads as TGTGCTAGCAGCTTAGAGCAGGGTTTCGGAAACACCATATATTTT. This translates into CASSLEQGFGNTIYF.

V gene TRBV29-1 combines with J gene TRBJ1-1, with D hard to call. CDR1 SQVTM and CDR2 ANQGSEA come from the germline V gene. This CDR3 is built from 15 residues. V gave up 1 base and J gave up 4 bases, with 16 bases separating them. The chain's CDR3 is CSVEGGGGFSTEAFF. As DNA, the CDR3 is TGCAGCGTTGAAGGGGGAGGAGGATTCAGCACTGAAGCTTTCTTT.

The chain combines TRBV9 with TRBJ2-3; 11 nucleotides match TRBD2. CDR3 size: 22 residues. Looked up from germline, CDR1 is SGDLS and CDR2 is YYNGEE. With V trimmed by 3 bases and J by 5 bases, 26 bases remained unmatched. Here the CDR3 DNA reads TGTGCCAGCAGCGCCGCTAACCCCTTCGTCTCATCGGCTAGCGGGGGGAGAGATACGCAGTATTTT. The encoded protein is CASSAANPFVSSASGGRDTQYF.

The chain couples TRBV27 to TRBJ2-1, with TRBD1 as a possible D gene (5 bases). Germline V gene lookup returns CDR1 MNHEY and CDR2 SMNVEV (reference sequence). This CDR3 comprises 16 residues. V shed 2 bases and J shed 7 bases, with 18 bases lying between them. CDR3 bases: TGTGCCAGCAGTTTAGCGCAGGGTAGGGTGGGTAATGAGCAGTTCTTC. This translates into CASSLAQGRVGNEQFF.

The chain is built from TRBV10-3 and TRBJ1-5, with TRBD1 identical over 7 bases. CDR3 length: 17 residues. Unmatched junction bases numbered 11, after V lost 0 bases and J lost 6 bases. Germline CDR1 is ENHRY and CDR2 is SYGVKD. The CDR3 DNA is TGTGCCATCAGTGAGTCAGGGGGACAGACCTCTGGTCAGCCCCAGCATTTT. It is translated as CAISESGGQTSGQPQHF.

Details on this clone: The sample carries other DNA sequences with the same CDR3. The genes are TRBV12-3 or TRBV12-4 and TRBJ2-1; 9 nucleotides align to TRBD2. The CDR3 loop spans 13 amino acids. V lost 6 bases to trimming and J lost 7 bases; unmatched junction nucleotides: 4. CDR3 bases: TGTGCCAGCAGGGCTAGCGGGACTAATGAGCAGTTCTTC. This translates into CASRASGTNEQFF.

This chain uses TRBV28 with TRBJ1-2; 8 bases line up with TRBD1. Germline V gene lookup returns CDR1 MDHEN and CDR2 SYDVKM. The CDR3 runs to 12 residues. After removal of 6 bases from V and 7 bases from J, the junction contained 4 bases not matched to a gene. CDR3: CASSRGRGGYTF. The CDR3 DNA reads TGTGCCAGCAGCAGGGGGCGCGGTGGCTACACCTTC.

The chain links TRBV19 to TRBJ2-1; TRBD2 matches at 8 bases. Trimming took 4 bases from V and 9 from J; bases not matched to a gene: 8. The CDR3 consists of 14 residues. Germline lookup yields CDR1 LNHDA and CDR2 SQIVND (reference sequence). CDR3 protein: CASSRSGSYLEQFF. The DNA for the CDR3 is TGTGCCAGTAGTAGGAGCGGGAGTTACCTTGAGCAGTTCTTC.

V is TRBV5-1 and J is TRBJ1-1, with 8 bases that match TRBD1. V was clipped by 4 bases and J by 0 bases; unmatched bases: 14. The CDR3 consists of 18 residues. Germline assignment: CDR1 SGHRS and CDR2 YFSETQ. The chain's CDR3 is CASSEGQGLGVLNTEAFF. The DNA of the CDR3 is TGCGCCAGCAGCGAAGGACAGGGTTTGGGGGTGTTGAACACTGAAGCTTTCTTT.

This clone was recorded a few times. This rearrangement joins TRBV5-1 to TRBJ1-1, with D hard to call. The CDR3 is 16 residues long. The germline V and J ends were trimmed by 0 bases and 5 bases, with 17 bases remaining between them. CDR1 SGHRS and CDR2 YFSETQ come from the germline V gene. The CDR3 region is CASSLEDRRESTEAFF. The DNA for the CDR3 is TGCGCCAGCAGCTTGGAGGACCGCCGGGAGTCGACTGAAGCTTTCTTT. Variable domain in full (rest from reference TRBV5-1 and TRBJ1-1): KAGVTQTPRYLIKTRGQQVTLSCSPISGHRSVSWYQQTPGQGLQFLFEYFSETQRNKGNFPGRFSGRQFSNSRSEMNVSTLELGDSALYLCASSLEDRRESTEAFFGQGTRLTVV.